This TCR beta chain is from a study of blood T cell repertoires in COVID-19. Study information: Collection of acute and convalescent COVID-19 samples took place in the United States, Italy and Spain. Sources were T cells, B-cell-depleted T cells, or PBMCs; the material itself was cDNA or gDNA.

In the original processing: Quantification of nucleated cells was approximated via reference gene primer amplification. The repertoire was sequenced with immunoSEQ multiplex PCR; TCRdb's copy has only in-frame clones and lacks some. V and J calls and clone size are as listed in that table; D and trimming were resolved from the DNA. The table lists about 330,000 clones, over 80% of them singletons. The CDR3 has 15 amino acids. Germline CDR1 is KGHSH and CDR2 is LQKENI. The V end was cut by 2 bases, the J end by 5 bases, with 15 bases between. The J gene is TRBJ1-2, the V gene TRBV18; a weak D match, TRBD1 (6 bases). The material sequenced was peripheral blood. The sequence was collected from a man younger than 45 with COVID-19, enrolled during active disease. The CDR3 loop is CASSPSAGVVYGYTF. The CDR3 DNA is TGTGCCAGCTCACCATCCGCAGGGGTGGTTTATGGCTACACCTTC.